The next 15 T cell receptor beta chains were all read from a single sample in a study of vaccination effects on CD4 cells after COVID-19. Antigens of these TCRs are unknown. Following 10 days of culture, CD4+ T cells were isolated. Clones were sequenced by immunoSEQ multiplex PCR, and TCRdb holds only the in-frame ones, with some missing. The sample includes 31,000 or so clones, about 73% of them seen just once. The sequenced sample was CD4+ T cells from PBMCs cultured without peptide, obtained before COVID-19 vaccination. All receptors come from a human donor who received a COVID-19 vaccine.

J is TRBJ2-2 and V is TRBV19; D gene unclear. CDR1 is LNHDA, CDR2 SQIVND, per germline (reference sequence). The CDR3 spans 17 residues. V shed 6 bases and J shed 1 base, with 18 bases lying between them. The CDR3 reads CASRSPNQALNTGELFF. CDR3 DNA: TGTGCCAGTAGATCCCCAAATCAGGCGTTGAACACCGGGGAGCTGTTTTTT.

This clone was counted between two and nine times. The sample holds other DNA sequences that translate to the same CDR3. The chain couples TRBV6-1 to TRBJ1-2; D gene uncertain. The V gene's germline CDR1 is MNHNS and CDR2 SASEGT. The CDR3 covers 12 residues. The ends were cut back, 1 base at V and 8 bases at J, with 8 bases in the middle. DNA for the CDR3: TGTGCCAGCAGTGAAGGCGGGGTAGGCTACACCTTC. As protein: CASSEGGVGYTF.

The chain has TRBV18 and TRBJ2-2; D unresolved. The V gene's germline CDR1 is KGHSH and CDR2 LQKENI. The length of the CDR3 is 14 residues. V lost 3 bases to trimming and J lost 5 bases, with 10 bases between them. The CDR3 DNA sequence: TGTGCCAGCTCACCTCGGCAGGCGACCGGGGAGCTGTTTTTT. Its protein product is CASSPRQATGELFF.

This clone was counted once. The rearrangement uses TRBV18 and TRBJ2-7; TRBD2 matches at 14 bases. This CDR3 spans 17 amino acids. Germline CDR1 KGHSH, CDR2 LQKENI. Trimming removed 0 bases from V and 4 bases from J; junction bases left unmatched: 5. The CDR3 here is CASSPPSGTSGSYEQYF. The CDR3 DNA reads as TGTGCCAGCTCACCACCGAGCGGGACTAGCGGGAGTTACGAGCAGTACTTC.

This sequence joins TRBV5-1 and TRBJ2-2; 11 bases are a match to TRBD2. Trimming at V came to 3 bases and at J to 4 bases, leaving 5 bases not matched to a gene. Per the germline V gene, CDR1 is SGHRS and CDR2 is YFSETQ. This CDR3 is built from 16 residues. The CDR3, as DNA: TGCGCCAGCAGCTATACTAGCGGGAGCGGCACCGGGGAGCTGTTTTTT. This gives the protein CASSYTSGSGTGELFF. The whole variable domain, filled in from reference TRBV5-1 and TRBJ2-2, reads KAGVTQTPRYLIKTRGQQVTLSCSPISGHRSVSWYQQTPGQGLQFLFEYFSETQRNKGNFPGRFSGRQFSNSRSEMNVSTLELGDSALYLCASSYTSGSGTGELFFGEGSRLTVL.

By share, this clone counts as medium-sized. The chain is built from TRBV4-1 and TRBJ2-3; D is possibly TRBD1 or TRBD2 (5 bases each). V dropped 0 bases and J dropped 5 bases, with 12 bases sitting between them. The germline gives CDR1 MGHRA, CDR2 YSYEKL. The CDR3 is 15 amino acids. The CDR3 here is CASSQDYGAGDTQYF. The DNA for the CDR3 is TGCGCCAGCAGCCAAGATTACGGGGCGGGAGATACGCAGTATTTT.

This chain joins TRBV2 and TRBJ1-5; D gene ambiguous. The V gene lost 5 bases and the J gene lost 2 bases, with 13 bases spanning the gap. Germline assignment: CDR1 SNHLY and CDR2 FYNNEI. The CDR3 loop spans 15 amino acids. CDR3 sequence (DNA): TGTGCCAGCAGTAAAGACGGGATTGGCAATCAGCCCCAGCATTTT. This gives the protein CASSKDGIGNQPQHF.

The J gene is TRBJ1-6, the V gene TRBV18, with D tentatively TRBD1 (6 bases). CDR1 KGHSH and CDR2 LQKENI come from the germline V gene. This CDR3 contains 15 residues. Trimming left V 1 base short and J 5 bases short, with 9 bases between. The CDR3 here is CASSPQGGNNSPLHF. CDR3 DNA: TGTGCCAGCTCACCACAGGGGGGGAATAATTCACCCCTCCACTTT.

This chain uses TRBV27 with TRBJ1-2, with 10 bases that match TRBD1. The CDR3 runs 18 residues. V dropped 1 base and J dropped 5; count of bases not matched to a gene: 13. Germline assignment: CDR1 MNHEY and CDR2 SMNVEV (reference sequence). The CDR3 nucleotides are TGTGCCAGCAGTTTATTTGTCCCGAGGAGGGACAGGGGTTATGGCTACACCTTC. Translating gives CASSLFVPRRDRGYGYTF.

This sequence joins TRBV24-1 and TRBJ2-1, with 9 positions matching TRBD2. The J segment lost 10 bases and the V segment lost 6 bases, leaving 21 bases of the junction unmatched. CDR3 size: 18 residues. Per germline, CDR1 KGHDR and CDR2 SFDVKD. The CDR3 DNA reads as TGTGCCACCAGTAGTTCCTCTGGGACTAGCCGTCGATCGCGCGAGCAGTTCTTC. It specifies CATSSSSGTSRRSREQFF.

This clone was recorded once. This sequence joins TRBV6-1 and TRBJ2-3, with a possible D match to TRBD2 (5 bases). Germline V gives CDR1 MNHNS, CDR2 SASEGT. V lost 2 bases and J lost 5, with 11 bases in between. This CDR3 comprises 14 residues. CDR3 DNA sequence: TGTGCCAGCAGTGAACTAGGCCGGGGAGATACGCAGTATTTT. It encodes CASSELGRGDTQYF.

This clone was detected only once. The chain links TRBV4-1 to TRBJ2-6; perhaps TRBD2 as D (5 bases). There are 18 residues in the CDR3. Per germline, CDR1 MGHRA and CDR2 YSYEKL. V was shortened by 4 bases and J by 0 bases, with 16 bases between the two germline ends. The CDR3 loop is CASSRRFSADSGANVLTF. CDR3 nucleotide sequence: TGCGCCAGCAGCCGAAGGTTTAGCGCGGACTCTGGGGCCAACGTCCTGACTTTC.

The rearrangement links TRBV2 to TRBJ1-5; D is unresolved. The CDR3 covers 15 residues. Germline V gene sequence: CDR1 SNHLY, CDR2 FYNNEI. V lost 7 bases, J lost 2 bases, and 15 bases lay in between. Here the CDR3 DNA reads TGTGCCAGCACCTCGGGATTGATGGGCAATCAGCCCCAGCATTTT. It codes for CASTSGLMGNQPQHF.

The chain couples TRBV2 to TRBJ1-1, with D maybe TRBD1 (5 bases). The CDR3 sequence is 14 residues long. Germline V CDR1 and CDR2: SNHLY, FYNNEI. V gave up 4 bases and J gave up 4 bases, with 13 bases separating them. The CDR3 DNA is TGTGCCAGCAGTGTTACGGGGGGGGGCACTGAAGCTTTCTTT. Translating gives CASSVTGGGTEAFF.

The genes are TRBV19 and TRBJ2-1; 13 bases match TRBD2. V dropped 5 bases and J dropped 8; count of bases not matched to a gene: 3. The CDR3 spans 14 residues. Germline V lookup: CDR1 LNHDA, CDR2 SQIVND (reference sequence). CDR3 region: CASSLLAGGDEQFF. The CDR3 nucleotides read TGTGCCAGTAGTTTACTAGCGGGAGGGGATGAGCAGTTCTTC.